This TCR beta chain was found in a study of T cell changes during pregnancy in multiple sclerosis. This table comes from immunoSEQ multiplex PCR, and its TCRdb copy is limited to in-frame clones, with some not included. The table shows fewer than 85,000 clones, with 80% to 95% occurring only once. J gave up 5 bases and V 6 bases, and 11 bases lay outside the gene matches. The germline V gene has CDR1 LNHNV and CDR2 YYDKDF (reference sequence). This CDR3 has 15 amino acids. This clone was counted a single time. This receptor was obtained from a female donor with multiple sclerosis, enrolled in a pregnancy study. The sample in question was peripheral blood, obtained in the second trimester of pregnancy. The chain combines TRBV15 with TRBJ2-5; 8 nucleotides align to TRBD2. CDR3 protein: CATRHGGAPWETQYF. The CDR3 DNA is TGTGCCACCAGGCACGGGGGGGCCCCTTGGGAGACCCAGTACTTC.